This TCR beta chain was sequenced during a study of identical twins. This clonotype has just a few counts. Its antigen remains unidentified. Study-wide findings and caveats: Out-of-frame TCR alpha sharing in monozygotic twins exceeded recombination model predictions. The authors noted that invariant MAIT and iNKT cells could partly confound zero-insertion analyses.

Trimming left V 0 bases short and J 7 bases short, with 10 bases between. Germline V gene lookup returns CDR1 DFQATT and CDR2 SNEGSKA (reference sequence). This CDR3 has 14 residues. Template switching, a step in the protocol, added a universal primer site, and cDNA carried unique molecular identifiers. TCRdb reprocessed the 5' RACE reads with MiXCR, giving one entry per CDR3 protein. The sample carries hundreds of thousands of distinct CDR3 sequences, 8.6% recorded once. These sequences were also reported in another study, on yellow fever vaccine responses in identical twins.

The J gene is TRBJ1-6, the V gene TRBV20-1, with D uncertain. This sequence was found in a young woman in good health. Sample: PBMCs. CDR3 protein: CSARDVEGNSPLHF. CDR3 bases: TGCAGTGCTAGAGATGTGGAGGGAAATTCACCCCTCCACTTT.